This TCR beta chain came from a study of glioma-infiltrating T cells after dendritic cell vaccination. The overall study: Patients had newly diagnosed or recurrent glioblastoma and received dendritic cell vaccines. The vaccine used monocyte-derived dendritic cells pulsed overnight with autologous tumor lysate.

Study conclusions and caveats: The cohort had few patients with full blood and tumor sets.

CDR1 and CDR2 (germline): MNHEY, SVGAGI. This CDR3 has 12 amino acids. Trimming left V 4 bases short and J 9 bases short, with 13 bases between. Time point: after dendritic cell vaccination, including at tumor progression/relapse. Only patients with spare fresh-frozen tumor and over two years of follow-up were included. Generated by immunoSEQ multiplex PCR, the TCRdb table keeps only in-frame clones and is missing some. Among about 110,000 clones, roughly 89% were seen once, and the ten largest hold roughly 2.8%. Concerning this clone itself: The antigen remains unidentified.

This clonotype was obtained from a human donor with glioblastoma. Sequences were derived from blood, sampled after dendritic cell vaccination. V gene TRBV6-5 combines with J gene TRBJ2-7; D call uncertain. The CDR3 is CASSWSRWAQYF. The DNA for the CDR3 is TGTGCCAGCAGTTGGTCCCGATGGGCGCAGTACTTC.